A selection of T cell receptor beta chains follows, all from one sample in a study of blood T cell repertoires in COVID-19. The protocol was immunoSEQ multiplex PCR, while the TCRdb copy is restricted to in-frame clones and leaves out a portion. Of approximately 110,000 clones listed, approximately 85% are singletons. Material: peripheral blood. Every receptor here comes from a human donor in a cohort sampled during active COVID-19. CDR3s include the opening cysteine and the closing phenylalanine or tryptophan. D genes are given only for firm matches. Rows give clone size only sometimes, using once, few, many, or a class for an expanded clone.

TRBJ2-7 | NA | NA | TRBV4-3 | TGCGCCAGCAGCCAAGAACTTTCCTACGAGCAGTACTTC | CASSQELSYEQYF
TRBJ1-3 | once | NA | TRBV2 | TGTGCCAGCAGTGAAGCGGTGGGGAGGCTTGGAAACACCATATATTTT | CASSEAVGRLGNTIYF
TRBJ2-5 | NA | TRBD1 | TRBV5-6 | TGTGCCAGCAGCGCACGACAGGGCGCAGGGACCCAGTACTTC | CASSARQGAGTQYF
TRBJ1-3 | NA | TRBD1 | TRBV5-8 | TGTGCCAGTTTGGGGTTGGGACAGAGTTGGAGGGGTCCTGGAAACACCATATATTTT | CASLGLGQSWRGPGNTIYF
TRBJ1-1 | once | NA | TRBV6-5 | TGTGCCAGCAGTTACGACTCTTGGGTAAACACTGAAGCTTTCTTT | CASSYDSWVNTEAFF
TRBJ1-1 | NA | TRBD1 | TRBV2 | TGTGCCAGCAGTGAAGCGCAGGGGGCGCGGACTGAAGCTTTCTTT | CASSEAQGARTEAFF
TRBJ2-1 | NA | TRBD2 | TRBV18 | TGTGCCAGCTCACCGCCCCTAGCGGGAACGTATGATGAGCAGTTCTTC | CASSPPLAGTYDEQFF
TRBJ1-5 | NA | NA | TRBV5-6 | TGTGCCAGCAGCTTGTTAGGACAGTCCAATCAGCCCCAGCATTTT | CASSLLGQSNQPQHF
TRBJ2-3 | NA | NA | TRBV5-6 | TGTGCCAGCAGCTCAGGTGGGACAGATACGCAGTATTTT | CASSSGGTDTQYF
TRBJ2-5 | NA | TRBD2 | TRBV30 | TGTGCCTCAATAAGAGACGGGACTAGCGGGAGGGGGGGGCAAGAGACCCAGTACTTC | CASIRDGTSGRGGQETQYF
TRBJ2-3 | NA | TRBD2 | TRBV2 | TGTGCCAGCAGTCGGACTAGCGGGGGCACAGATACGCAGTATTTT | CASSRTSGGTDTQYF
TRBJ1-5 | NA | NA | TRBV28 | TGTGCCAGCAGTTACGGTAATCAGCCCCAGCATTTT | CASSYGNQPQHF
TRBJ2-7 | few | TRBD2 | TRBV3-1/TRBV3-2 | TGTGCCAGCACCCAGGGGCCTAGCGGGAGCTACGAGCAGTACTTC | CASTQGPSGSYEQYF
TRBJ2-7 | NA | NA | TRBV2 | TGTGCCAGCAGTGCAGGCTACGAGCAGTACTTC | CASSAGYEQYF
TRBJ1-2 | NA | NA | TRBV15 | TGTGCCACCAGCAGAGATCTAGGACAGAACAACTATGGCTACACCTTC | CATSRDLGQNNYGYTF
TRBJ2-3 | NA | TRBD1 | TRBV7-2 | TGTGCCAGCAGCTTCGGGACAGTGAGCACAGATACGCAGTATTTT | CASSFGTVSTDTQYF
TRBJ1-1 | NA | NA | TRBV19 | TGTGCCAGTAGTATAGGTGGGGCCGGAACTGAAGCTTTCTTT | CASSIGGAGTEAFF
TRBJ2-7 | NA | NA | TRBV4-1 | TGCGCCAGCAGCCAAGCCCGGTTATCCGCCTACGAGCAGTACTTC | CASSQARLSAYEQYF
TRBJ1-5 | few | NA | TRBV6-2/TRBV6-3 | TGTGCCAGCAGTAGGGGGGGCGCGGGTCAGCCCCAGCATTTT | CASSRGGAGQPQHF
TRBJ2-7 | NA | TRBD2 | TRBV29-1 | TGCAGCGTCACCGGACTAGCGAGCTCCTACGAGCAGTACTTC | CSVTGLASSYEQYF
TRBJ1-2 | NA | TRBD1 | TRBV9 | TGTGCCAGCAGCGCCCTGGACAGGGCATGGGGCTACACCTTC | CASSALDRAWGYTF
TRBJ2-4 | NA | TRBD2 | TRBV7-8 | TGTGCCAGCAGCCCAGTTCGAGCGGGATGGGCCAAAAACATTCAGTACTTC | CASSPVRAGWAKNIQYF
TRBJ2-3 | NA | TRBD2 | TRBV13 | TGTGCCAGCAGCGCCTCGGGGGACTACCCGGTGGATACGCAGTATTTT | CASSASGDYPVDTQYF
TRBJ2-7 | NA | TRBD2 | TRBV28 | TGTGCCAGCAGTCCCAGACTAGCGGGCTCCTACGAGCAGTACTTC | CASSPRLAGSYEQYF
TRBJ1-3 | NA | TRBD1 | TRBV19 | TGTGCCACCGGGACAGGAGGAAACACCATATATTTT | CATGTGGNTIYF
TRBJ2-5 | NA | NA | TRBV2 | TGTGCCAGCAGTGGTGTAGACCAAGAGACCCAGTACTTC | CASSGVDQETQYF
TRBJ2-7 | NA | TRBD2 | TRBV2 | TGTGCCAGCAGTGACCGGCTAGCGGAACGGCTTACCCCATCCTACGAGCAGTACTTC | CASSDRLAERLTPSYEQYF
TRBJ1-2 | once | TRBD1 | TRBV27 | TGTGCCAGCAGTTTAGGGTGGGCCGGGACAGGCGCTAACTATGGCTACACCTTC | CASSLGWAGTGANYGYTF